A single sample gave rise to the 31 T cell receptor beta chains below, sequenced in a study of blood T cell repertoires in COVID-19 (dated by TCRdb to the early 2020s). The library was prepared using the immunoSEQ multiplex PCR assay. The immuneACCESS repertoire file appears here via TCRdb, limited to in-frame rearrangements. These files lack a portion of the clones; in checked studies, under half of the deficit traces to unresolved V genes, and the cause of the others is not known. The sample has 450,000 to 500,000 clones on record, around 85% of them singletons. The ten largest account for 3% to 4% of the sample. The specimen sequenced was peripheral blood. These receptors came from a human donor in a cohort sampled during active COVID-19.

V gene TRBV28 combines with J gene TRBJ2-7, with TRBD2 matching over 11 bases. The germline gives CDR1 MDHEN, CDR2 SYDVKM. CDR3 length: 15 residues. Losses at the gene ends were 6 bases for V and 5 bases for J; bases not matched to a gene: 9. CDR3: CASRESSGRANEQYF. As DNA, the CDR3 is TGTGCCAGCAGGGAGAGTAGCGGGAGGGCCAACGAGCAGTACTTC. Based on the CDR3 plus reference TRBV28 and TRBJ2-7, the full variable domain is DVKVTQSSRYLVKRTGEKVFLECVQDMDHENMFWYRQDPGLGLRLIYFSYDVKMKEKGDIPEGYSVSREKKERFSLILESASTNQTSMYLCASRESSGRANEQYFGPGTRLTVT.

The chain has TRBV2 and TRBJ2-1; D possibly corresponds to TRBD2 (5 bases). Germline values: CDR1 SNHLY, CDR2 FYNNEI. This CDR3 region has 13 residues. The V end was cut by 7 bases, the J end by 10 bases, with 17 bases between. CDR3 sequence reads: CASIQLGHLEQFF. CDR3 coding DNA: TGTGCCAGCATCCAACTAGGGCATTTAGAGCAGTTCTTC.

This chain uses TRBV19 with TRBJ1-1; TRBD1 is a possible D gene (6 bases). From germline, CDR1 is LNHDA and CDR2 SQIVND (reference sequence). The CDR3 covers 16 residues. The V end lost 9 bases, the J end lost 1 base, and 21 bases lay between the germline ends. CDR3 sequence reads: CASHGWGRRSNTEAFF. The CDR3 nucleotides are TGTGCCAGCCACGGGTGGGGGCGGCGATCGAACACTGAAGCTTTCTTT.

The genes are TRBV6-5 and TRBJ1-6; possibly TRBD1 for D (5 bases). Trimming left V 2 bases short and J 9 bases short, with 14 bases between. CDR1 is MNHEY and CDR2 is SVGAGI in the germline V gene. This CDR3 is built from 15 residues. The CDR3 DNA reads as TGTGCCAGCAGTTACGGCGGCAGGGCAAGTTCACCCCTCCACTTT. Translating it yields CASSYGGRASSPLHF.

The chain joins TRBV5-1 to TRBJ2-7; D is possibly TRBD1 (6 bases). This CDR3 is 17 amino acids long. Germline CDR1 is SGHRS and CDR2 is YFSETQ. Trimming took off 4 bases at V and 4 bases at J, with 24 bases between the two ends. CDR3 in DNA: TGCGCCAGCAGCCCCATCCGGGACACCCAAGGGGTATACGAGCAGTACTTC. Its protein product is CASSPIRDTQGVYEQYF.

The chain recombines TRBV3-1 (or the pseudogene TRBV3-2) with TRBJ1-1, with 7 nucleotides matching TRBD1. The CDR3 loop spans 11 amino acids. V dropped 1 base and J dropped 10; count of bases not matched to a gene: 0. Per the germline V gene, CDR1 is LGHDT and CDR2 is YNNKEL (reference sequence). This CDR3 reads CASSQGTGAFF. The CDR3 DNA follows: TGTGCCAGCAGCCAAGGGACAGGAGCTTTCTTT.

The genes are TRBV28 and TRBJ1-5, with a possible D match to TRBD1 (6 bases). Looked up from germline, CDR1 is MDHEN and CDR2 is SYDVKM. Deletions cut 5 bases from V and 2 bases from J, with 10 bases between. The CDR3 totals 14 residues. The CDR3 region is CASSDRQGNQPQHF. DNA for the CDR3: TGTGCCAGCAGTGATCGACAGGGCAATCAGCCCCAGCATTTT.

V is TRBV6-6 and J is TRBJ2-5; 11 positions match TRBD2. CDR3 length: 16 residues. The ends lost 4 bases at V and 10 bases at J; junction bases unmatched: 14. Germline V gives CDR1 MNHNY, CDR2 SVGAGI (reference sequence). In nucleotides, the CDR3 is TGTGCCAGCAGTTCGGGACTAGCGGTGGGGTATGGTAGCCAGTACTTC. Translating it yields CASSSGLAVGYGSQYF.

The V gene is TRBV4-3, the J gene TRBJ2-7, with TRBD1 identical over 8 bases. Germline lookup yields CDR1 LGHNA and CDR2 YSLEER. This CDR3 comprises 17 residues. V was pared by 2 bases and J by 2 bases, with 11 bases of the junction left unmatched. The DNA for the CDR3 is TGCGCCAGCAGCCAAAAGGCCCCCACGACAGGGGCCTACGAGCAGTACTTC. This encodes CASSQKAPTTGAYEQYF.

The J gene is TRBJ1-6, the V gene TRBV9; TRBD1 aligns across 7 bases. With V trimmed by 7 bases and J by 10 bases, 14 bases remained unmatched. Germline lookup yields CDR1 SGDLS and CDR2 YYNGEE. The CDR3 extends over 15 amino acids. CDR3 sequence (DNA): TGTGCCAGCCGGCAGAGGACAGGACTTTTCTCACCCCTCCACTTT. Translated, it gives CASRQRTGLFSPLHF.

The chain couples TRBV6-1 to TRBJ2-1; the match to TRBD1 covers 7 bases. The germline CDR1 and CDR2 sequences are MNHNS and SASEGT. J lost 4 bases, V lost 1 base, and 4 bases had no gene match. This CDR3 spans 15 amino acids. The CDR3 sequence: CASSEEGQPYNEQFF. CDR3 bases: TGTGCCAGCAGTGAAGAGGGACAGCCTTACAATGAGCAGTTCTTC.

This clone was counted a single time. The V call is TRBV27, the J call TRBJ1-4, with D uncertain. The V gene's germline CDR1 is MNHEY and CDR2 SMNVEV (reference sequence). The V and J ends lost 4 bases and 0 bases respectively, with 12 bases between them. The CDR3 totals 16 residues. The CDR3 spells CASSSSLGATNEKLFF. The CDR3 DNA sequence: TGTGCCAGCAGTTCTTCCTTAGGAGCAACTAATGAAAAACTGTTTTTT.

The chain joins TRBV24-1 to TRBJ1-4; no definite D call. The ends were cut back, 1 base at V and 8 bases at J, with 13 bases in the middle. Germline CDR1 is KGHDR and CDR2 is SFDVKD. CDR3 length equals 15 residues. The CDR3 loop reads CATSDFADSGEKLFF. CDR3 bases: TGTGCCACCAGTGATTTTGCAGACTCCGGGGAAAAACTGTTTTTT.

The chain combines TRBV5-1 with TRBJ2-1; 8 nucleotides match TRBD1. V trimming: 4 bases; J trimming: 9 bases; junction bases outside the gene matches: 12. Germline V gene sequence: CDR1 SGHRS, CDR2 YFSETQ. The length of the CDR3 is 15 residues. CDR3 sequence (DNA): TGCGCCAGCAGCCCCGGGACAGGCCCTTGGGGTGAGCAGTTCTTC. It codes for CASSPGTGPWGEQFF.

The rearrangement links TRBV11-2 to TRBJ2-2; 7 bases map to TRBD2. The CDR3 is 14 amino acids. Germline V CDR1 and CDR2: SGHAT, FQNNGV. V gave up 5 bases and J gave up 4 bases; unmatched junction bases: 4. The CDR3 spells CASSGLEGTGELFF. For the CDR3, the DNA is TGTGCCAGCAGCGGACTAGAAGGCACCGGGGAGCTGTTTTTT.

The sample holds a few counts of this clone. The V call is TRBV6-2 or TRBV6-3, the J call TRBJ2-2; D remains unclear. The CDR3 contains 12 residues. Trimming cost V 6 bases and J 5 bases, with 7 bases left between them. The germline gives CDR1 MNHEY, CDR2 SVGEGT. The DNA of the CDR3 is TGTGCCAGCAGCTATTTAACCGGGGAGCTGTTTTTT. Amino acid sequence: CASSYLTGELFF.

The CDR3 loop is CASSLDISGETQYF. In nucleotides, the CDR3 is TGTGCCAGCAGCCTGGACATTTCGGGAGAGACCCAGTACTTC. This chain uses TRBV6-2 or TRBV6-3 with TRBJ2-5, with D tentatively TRBD1 (5 bases). The CDR3 sequence is 14 residues long. Germline V CDR1 and CDR2: MNHEY, SVGEGT. V lost 6 bases and J lost 4, with 15 bases in between.

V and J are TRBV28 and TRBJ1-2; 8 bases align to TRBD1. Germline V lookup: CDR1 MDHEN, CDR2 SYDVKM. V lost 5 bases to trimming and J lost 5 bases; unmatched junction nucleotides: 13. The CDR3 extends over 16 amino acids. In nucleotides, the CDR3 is TGTGCCAGCAGTGCCCAGCCTCGGGACAGGTTTTATGGCTACACCTTC. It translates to CASSAQPRDRFYGYTF.

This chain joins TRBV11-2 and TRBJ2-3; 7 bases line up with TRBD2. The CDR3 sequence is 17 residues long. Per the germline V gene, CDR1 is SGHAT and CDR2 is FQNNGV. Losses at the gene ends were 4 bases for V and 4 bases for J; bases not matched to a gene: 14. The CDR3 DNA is TGTGCCAGCAGCTCGTCACGAGCGGGACGAGACGCAGATACGCAGTATTTT. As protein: CASSSSRAGRDADTQYF.

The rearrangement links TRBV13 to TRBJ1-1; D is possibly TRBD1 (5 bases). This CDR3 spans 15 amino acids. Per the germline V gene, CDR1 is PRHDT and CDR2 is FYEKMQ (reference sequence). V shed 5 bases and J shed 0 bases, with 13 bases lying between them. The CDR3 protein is CASSPPQGMNTEAFF. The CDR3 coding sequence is TGTGCCAGCAGCCCCCCCCAGGGTATGAACACTGAAGCTTTCTTT.

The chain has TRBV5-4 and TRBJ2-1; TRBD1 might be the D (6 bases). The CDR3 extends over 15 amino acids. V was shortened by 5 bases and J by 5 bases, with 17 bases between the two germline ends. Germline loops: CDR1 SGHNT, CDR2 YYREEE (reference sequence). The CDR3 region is CASRRTGTVHNEQFF. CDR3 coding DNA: TGTGCCAGCAGACGAACAGGGACGGTTCACAATGAGCAGTTCTTC.

The CDR3 loop reads CASSYPRGTSAYEQYF. CDR3 bases: TGTGCCAGCAGTTACCCCCGGGGGACTAGCGCCTACGAGCAGTACTTC. The genes are TRBV6-2 or TRBV6-3 and TRBJ2-7; 10 bases align to TRBD2. The CDR3 consists of 16 residues. CDR1 and CDR2 (germline): MNHEY, SVGEGT. V lost 2 bases to trimming and J lost 2 bases; unmatched junction nucleotides: 6.

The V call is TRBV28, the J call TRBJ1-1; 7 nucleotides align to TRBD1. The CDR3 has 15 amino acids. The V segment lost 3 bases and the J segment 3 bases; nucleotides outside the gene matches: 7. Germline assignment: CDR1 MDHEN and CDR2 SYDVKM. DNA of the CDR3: TGTGCCAGCAGTTTGGAGGGGGCTAAGGACACTGAAGCTTTCTTT. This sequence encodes CASSLEGAKDTEAFF.

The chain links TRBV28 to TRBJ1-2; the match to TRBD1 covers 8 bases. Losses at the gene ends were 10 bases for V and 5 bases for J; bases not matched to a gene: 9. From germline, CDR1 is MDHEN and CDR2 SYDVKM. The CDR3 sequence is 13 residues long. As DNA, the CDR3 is TGTGCCACGGGGACAGGAGAATGGTATGGCTACACCTTC. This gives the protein CATGTGEWYGYTF.

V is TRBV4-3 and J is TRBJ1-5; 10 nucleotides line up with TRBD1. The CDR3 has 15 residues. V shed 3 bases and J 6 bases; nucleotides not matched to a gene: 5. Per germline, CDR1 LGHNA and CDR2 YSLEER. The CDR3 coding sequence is TGCGCCAGCAGCCAGACGGACAGGGGGGGTCAGCCCCAGCATTTT. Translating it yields CASSQTDRGGQPQHF.

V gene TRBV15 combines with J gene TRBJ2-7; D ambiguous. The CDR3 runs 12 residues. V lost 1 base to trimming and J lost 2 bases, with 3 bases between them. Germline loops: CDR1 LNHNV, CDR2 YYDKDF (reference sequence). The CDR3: CATSRGAYEQYF. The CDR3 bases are TGTGCCACCAGCAGAGGAGCCTACGAGCAGTACTTC.

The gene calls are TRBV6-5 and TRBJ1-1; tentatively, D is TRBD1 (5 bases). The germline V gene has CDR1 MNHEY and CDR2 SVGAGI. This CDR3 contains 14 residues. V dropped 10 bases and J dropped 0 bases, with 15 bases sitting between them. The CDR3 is CATSDRFMNTEAFF. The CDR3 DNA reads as TGTGCCACTTCCGACAGATTTATGAACACTGAAGCTTTCTTT.

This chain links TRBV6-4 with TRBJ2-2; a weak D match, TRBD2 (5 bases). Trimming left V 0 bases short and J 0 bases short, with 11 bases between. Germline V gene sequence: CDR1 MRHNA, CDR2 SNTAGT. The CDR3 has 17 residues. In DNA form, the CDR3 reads TGTGCCAGCAGTGACTCGTGGCTCGGGGCGAACACCGGGGAGCTGTTTTTT. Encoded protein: CASSDSWLGANTGELFF.

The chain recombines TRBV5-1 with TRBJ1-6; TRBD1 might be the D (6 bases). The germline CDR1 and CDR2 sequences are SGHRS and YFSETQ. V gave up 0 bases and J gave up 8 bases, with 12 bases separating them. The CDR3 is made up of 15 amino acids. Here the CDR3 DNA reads TGCGCCAGCAGCTTGGCCTCGACAGGAGATTCACCCCTCCACTTT. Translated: CASSLASTGDSPLHF.

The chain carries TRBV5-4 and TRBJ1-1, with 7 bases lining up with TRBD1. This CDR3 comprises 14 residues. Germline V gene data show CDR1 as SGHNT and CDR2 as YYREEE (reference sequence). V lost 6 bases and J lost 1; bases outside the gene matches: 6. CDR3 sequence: CASKGRTGNTEAFF. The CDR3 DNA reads TGTGCCAGCAAAGGACGGACAGGGAACACTGAAGCTTTCTTT. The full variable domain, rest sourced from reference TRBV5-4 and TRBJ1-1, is ETGVTQSPTHLIKTRGQQVTLRCSSQSGHNTVSWYQQALGQGPQFIFQYYREEENGRGNFPPRFSGLQFPNYSSELNVNALELDDSALYLCASKGRTGNTEAFFGQGTRLTVV.

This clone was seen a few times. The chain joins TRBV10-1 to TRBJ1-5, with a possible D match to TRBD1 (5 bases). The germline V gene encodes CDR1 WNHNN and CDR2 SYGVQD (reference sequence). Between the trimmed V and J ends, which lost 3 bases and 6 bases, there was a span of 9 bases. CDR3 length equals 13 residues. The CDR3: CASSDREGQPQHF. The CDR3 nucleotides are TGCGCCAGCAGTGACAGGGAAGGTCAGCCCCAGCATTTT.